This is a list of T cell receptor beta chains from one sample in a study of T cells after yellow fever vaccination. TCRdb redid the calling of the 5' RACE reads with MiXCR, one entry per CDR3 protein. The sample shows 550,000 or so distinct CDR3 sequences, approximately 21% of them seen only once. The source was PBMCs, collected 15 days after the yellow fever booster vaccination. Source of these receptors: a man aged 25 to 45 who received the YFV17D yellow fever vaccine. Each CDR3 is given with its conserved first and last residue. Fields, in order: V gene, D gene, clone size, J gene, CDR3 protein, CDR3 DNA. A D gene is named only where the DNA matches it firmly. Clone size is shown for a subset of rows, as once, few, many or a class of expanded clone.

V: TRBV20-1; D: NA; size: few; J: TRBJ2-1; CDR3: CSAIAAETPLNEQFF; DNA: TGCAGTGCCATAGCGGCCGAGACACCATTAAATGAGCAGTTCTTC
V: TRBV7-2; D: NA; size: few; J: TRBJ2-7; CDR3: CASSGLAGEQYF; DNA: TGTGCCAGCAGCGGCTTAGCAGGGGAGCAGTACTTC
V: TRBV5-1; D: TRBD2; size: NA; J: TRBJ2-3; CDR3: CASSALALGGTDTQYF; DNA: TGCGCCAGCAGCGCACTAGCGCTGGGCGGCACAGATACGCAGTATTTT
V: TRBV7-9; D: NA; size: few; J: TRBJ2-3; CDR3: CASSTRAGTTDTQYF; DNA: TGTGCCAGCAGCACTAGAGCGGGCACCACAGATACGCAGTATTTT
V: TRBV25-1; D: NA; size: NA; J: TRBJ1-1; CDR3: CASSEYGEWVEAFF; DNA: TGTGCCAGCAGTGAATATGGTGAATGGGTCGAAGCTTTCTTT
V: TRBV3-1; D: NA; size: few; J: TRBJ2-3; CDR3: CAVRAGSTDTQYF; DNA: TGTGCAGTAAGGGCAGGGTCCACAGATACGCAGTATTTT
V: TRBV20-1; D: TRBD1; size: NA; J: TRBJ2-3; CDR3: CSAKSGTGGPDTQYF; DNA: TGCAGTGCTAAATCTGGGACAGGGGGCCCAGATACGCAGTATTTT
V: TRBV4-3; D: NA; size: few; J: TRBJ2-2; CDR3: CASSPSQSYAGELFF; DNA: TGCGCCAGCAGCCCTTCGCAGTCTTACGCCGGGGAGCTGTTTTTT
V: TRBV5-1; D: TRBD1; size: NA; J: TRBJ2-5; CDR3: CASSRAGQTGTQETQYF; DNA: TGCGCCAGCAGCCGGGCCGGGCAGACAGGGACCCAAGAGACCCAGTACTTC
V: TRBV20-1; D: NA; size: few; J: TRBJ2-7; CDR3: CSARVRGASYEQYF; DNA: TGCAGTGCTAGAGTCCGAGGGGCCTCCTACGAGCAGTACTTC
V: TRBV7-3; D: NA; size: NA; J: TRBJ2-5; CDR3: CASSLMVSAKETQYF; DNA: TGTGCCAGCAGCTTAATGGTCAGCGCTAAAGAGACCCAGTACTTC
V: TRBV7-2; D: NA; size: NA; J: TRBJ2-3; CDR3: CASSLARSDTQYF; DNA: TGTGCCAGCAGCTTAGCCCGATCTGATACGCAGTATTTT